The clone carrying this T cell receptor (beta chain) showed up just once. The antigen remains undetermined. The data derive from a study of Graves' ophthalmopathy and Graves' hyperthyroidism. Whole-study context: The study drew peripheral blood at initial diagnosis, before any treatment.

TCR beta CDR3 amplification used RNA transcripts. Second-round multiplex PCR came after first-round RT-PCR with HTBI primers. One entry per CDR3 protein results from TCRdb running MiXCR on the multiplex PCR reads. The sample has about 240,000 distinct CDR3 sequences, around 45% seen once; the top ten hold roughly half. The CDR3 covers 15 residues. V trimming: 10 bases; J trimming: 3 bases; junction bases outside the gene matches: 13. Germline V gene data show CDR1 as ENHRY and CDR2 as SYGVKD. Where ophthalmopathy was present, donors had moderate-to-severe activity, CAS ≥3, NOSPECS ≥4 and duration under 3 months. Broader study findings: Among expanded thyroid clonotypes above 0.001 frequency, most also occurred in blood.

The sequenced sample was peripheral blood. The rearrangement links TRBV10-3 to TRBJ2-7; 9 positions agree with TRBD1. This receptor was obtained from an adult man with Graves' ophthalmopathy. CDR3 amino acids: CASIAGTGSHYEQYF. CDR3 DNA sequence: TGTGCCAGCATAGCCGGGACAGGGAGTCACTACGAGCAGTACTTC.